This TCR beta chain derives from a study of T-cell memory formation after mild COVID-19 (dated by TCRdb to the early 2020s). As for the study more broadly: TCR sequence clusters from the two donors were largely donor specific. In a couple of donors, T-cell clones that expanded and contracted after mild COVID-19 were tracked by sequencing TCRalpha and TCRbeta repertoires over time. Two young, previously healthy adult volunteers, one female and one male, were included in the cohort.

The CDR3 goes from the cysteine to the phenylalanine over 15 residues. The entry retains the CDR3 DNA only, 45 bases that are in frame from base 1. CDR1 and CDR2 (DFQATT, SNEGSKA) derive from the germline V gene (reference sequence). V is reduced by 0 bases and J by 5 bases, leaving a spacing of 15 bases between them. PBMCs were isolated by Ficoll-Paque density gradient centrifugation. Sequenced using an Illumina NovaSeq 6000. cDNA libraries for TCRalpha and TCRbeta were prepared by 5'RACE using constant-segment primers, with sample barcodes and unique molecular identifiers added. Trizol reagent was used to extract RNA from every sample. Libraries were amplified in two PCR steps, with a second sample barcode and Illumina TruSeq adapters added in the second step. Sequencing of libraries was performed on an Illumina NovaSeq with 2 x 150 bp paired-end reads. The paper's processing steps were these. Reads were demultiplexed and collapsed into UMI-guided consensus sequences with migec v1.2.7. Using mixcr v2.1.11, UMI consensuses were aligned to TRA and TRB V and J templates and then assembled into clonotypes. A clonotype was counted as expanded or contracted only when both edgeR and NoisET called the clonotype significant, with the noise models trained on biological replicates. For edgeR calls, the cutoffs were a false discovery rate-adjusted p below 0.01 and a log2 fold-change threshold of 1. As an exploratory analysis of dynamics, max-normalized trajectories of the 1000 most abundant clonotypes were examined by PCA with hierarchical clustering. Each responding clone was given a CD4 or CD8 phenotype based on the CD4+ and CD8+ repertoires, which had been sequenced separately. TCRdb reprocessed the public reads (quality trimming at Q25 with fastp, clone calling with MiXCR) and kept in-frame beta chains. Every CDR3 protein is listed once, alongside the most common genes and DNA of its rows. Clone size and V and J calls follow TCRdb, not the original study. The sample data list about 400,000 distinct CDR3 sequences, and roughly 15% of these were observed just once. 20% to 25% of the sample is held by the ten biggest clonotypes.

Beyond this particular receptor, the publication reports: Some responding clones were detected in pre-infection memory, which suggested that pre-existing cross-reactive memory T cells had joined the SARS-CoV-2 response. Contracting CD4+ clones turned up mainly in the CM and EM memory subsets, whereas EMRA was where CD8+ clones were enriched. SARS-CoV-2 specificity was not confirmed for the second-wave clones peaking on day 37. Clones contracting from day 15 to 85 had balanced CD4/CD8 phenotypes, while a second wave expanding from day 15 to 37 was biased towards CD4+. Only a couple of mild cases were covered by the study, and larger cohorts that include severe cases with pre-infection samples were considered necessary.

A note on this clonotype: What antigen it recognizes has not been identified. Base-call qualities are not available, and no considerably larger clone is one nucleotide away.

Specimen: PBMCs or a T cell subset sorted from them (not recorded which). The TCR was taken from a man younger than 30 who had mild COVID-19 (a few samples of this study predate the infection). The sample titles of this study are shuffled in the database, so cell type and time point are left out; the donor was told from shared clones. The chain employs TRBV20-1 and TRBJ2-3; there is no confident call for the D gene. The DNA reads TGCAGTGCTAGAGATGACGGACGCCTGGGAGATACGCAGTATTTT. It specifies CSARDDGRLGDTQYF.